This T cell receptor beta chain was captured by sequencing in a study of T cells in Graves' hyperthyroidism and ophthalmopathy. Amplified TCR beta CDR3 regions came from RNA transcripts. With the HTBI primer set, the TCR CDR3 went through a first round of RT-PCR. From the multiplex PCR reads, TCRdb called clonotypes with MiXCR, one entry per CDR3 protein. The repertoire has 37,000 or so distinct CDR3 sequences, under 60% of them found once; the top ten carry under 20%. Germline lookup yields CDR1 KGHDR and CDR2 SFDVKD. Deletions cut 3 bases from V and 2 bases from J, with 7 bases between. This CDR3 spans 15 amino acids. Under 3 months was the duration of disease in ophthalmopathy patients, who also had a Clinical Activity Score of at least 3 and a NOSPECS grade of at least 4. Patients showing uncontrolled infection, other autoimmune disease, pregnancy or lactation were ineligible. Clinical symptoms, serum thyroxine and TRAb, thyroid ultrasound and orbital computed tomography were used for the diagnoses.

This clonotype was recorded at least ten times. Antigen: not known. Notes on the study in general: Among clonotypes expanded in thyroid above 0.001, most were also found in blood.

What was sequenced was blood. V and J are TRBV24-1 and TRBJ2-6, with D unclear. The sequence derives from a man in his forties with Graves' ophthalmopathy. This chain's CDR3 is CATSDRTPGANVLTF. The CDR3 DNA reads TGTGCCACCAGTGATCGGACGCCTGGGGCCAACGTCCTGACTTTC.